This T cell receptor beta chain was sequenced in a study of cytomegalovirus exposure and HLA in healthy donors. The wider study: In terms of ancestry, the Caucasian-associated cluster contained more than 65% of the roughly 400 genotyped donors. Study results and limitations: Available immune exposure information covered CMV serostatus only. Later work showed greater clonal expansion in HLA-associated TCR beta chains than in equally common others. TCR beta sequences numbering around 15,000 were associated with HLA alleles at 0.05 false discovery rate in a later analysis.

With respect to this clone: No antigen is known for it.

Trimming removed 7 bases at V and 3 bases at J, with 7 bases between. The CDR3 runs to 12 residues. The germline CDR1 and CDR2 sequences are SNHLY and FYNNEI. The primer mix had 60 Vbeta and 13 Jbeta primers. Repertoires were generated with immunoSEQ multiplex PCR, while TCRdb's copy carries only in-frame clones and drops some. The sample's table shows 75,000 to 85,000 clones. Sequenced: PBMCs. This chain connects TRBV2 to TRBJ1-5; no definite D call. This receptor was obtained from a man aged 18 to 30 in good health and CMV-seropositive. Here the CDR3 DNA reads TGTGCCAGCACGGGGTTCAATCAGCCCCAGCATTTT. This sequence encodes CASTGFNQPQHF. The full variable domain, its missing parts supplied by reference TRBV2 and TRBJ1-5, is EPEVTQTPSHQVTQMGQEVILRCVPISNHLYFYWYRQILGQKVEFLVSFYNNEISEKSEIFDDQFSVERPDGSNFTLKIRSTKLEDSAMYFCASTGFNQPQHFGDGTRLSIL.